This T cell receptor (beta chain) was documented in a study of cytomegalovirus exposure and HLA in healthy donors (dated by TCRdb to the late 2010s). Broadly, across the study: In an earlier analysis of some 550 of the donors, roughly 300 Gb of sequence data and some 100 million unique TCR beta sequences from about 180 million T cells were reported. Approximately 310 gigabases of sequencing data and tens of millions of unique TCR sequences were included in an early release covering about 700 HLA-typed donors. The genetic ancestry cluster associated with self-reported Caucasian donors included over 65% of the roughly 400 genotyped donors. The study aimed to test whether cataloging public T cell receptors could reveal signatures of past pathogen exposure. The study used immunosequencing to profile the T cell repertoires of approximately 640 subjects and linked those repertoires to cytomegalovirus serostatus. A separate validation cohort of roughly 130 different subjects was used in addition to the roughly 700-subject first cohort. High-throughput TCR immunosequencing, statistical association of individual TCRs with disease status, and machine learning were combined to predict cytomegalovirus infection status. A later analysis re-examined previously published TCR beta repertoires from just over 650 donors and added high-resolution HLA genotyping to investigate patterns of TCR occurrence. Rather than using new phenotypic data, the later analysis identified candidate immune exposures from TCR beta sequences and from how often those sequences occurred across donors. In an earlier analysis of roughly 600 of the donors, high-throughput TCR beta sequencing was used to judge whether each TCR beta V gene segment behaved as functional or pseudogenic. Alongside the repertoire data, information on donor age, sex, ethnicity and CMV serostatus was compiled. A later genetic analysis took genome-wide SNP genotypes for about three fifths of the roughly 670 donors and used that subset as a discovery cohort. Every discovery cohort repertoire had been produced on one sequencing platform. HLA typing included class I and class II loci at four-digit resolution. The number of typed donors differed by locus: 629-630 for A, B, C, DRB1 and DQB1; approximately 520 for DQA1; approximately 610 for DPA1; and some 470 for DPB1. Roughly 5 DR-DQ haplotypes were handled as single units for association and clustering, since linkage in the cohort was strong. Among some 400 genotyped donors of the cohort, an average of approximately 220,000 unique TCR beta nucleotide sequences was sequenced per donor, of which about 20% were non-productive.

For this clone: Its cognate antigen has yet to be identified.

In total, 630 or so healthy bone marrow donors made up the cohort. Cohort members were all nominally healthy when sampled, although unrecorded immune exposures were likely present. The donor tested CMV seropositive and was one of the 289 seropositive cohort members. A peripheral blood sample was provided by each donor, and peripheral blood mononuclear cells were used for TCR beta sequencing. Genomic DNA extraction from the blood cell samples was performed with the Qiagen DNeasy Blood Extraction Kit. From a lookup of the germline V gene, CDR1 and CDR2 are SGHTS and YDEGEE. Ends trimmed: V by 4 bases, J by 15 bases; bases unmatched to a gene: 15. Spanning cysteine to phenylalanine, the CDR3 consists of 14 amino acids. Kept here is only the CDR3 DNA, which spans 42 bases and is read in frame from base 1. Broad study findings and their caveats: The classifier was reported to diagnose cytomegalovirus status with high specificity and sensitivity in both the original and validation cohorts. This cohort had only TCR beta chains sequenced, and the lack of alpha or paired-chain data limited which features could be detected. Across donors, most TCR sequences were observed very rarely, whereas some public TCRs were present in many individuals. In a later genetic analysis, fewer N-insertions in productive TCRs were reported among donors in an Asian-associated ancestry cluster than the 666-donor mean. A total of roughly 160 TCR beta chains were listed by the study as associated with cytomegalovirus. According to a later analysis, most CMV-associated TCR beta chains appeared to be HLA-restricted, and the HLA associations seemed to be driven largely by CMV exposure. An earlier analysis of 587 of the donors showed that most TCR beta V segments appeared in productive rearrangements either about 87% or about 30% of the time, which broadly matched IMGT annotations. CMV serostatus was the only immune exposure information available for the cohort. The authors suggested that the approach could potentially be generalized to other disease states and immunological phenotypes. The presence/absence analyses assumed that sequencing depth was roughly uniform across donors, and that assumption may not be true. Specific HLA alleles were associated with over 15,000 TCR beta sequences at a false discovery rate of 0.05 in a later analysis. In a later analysis, TCR association rates were found to vary across HLA loci, with the most associated TCRs seen for DRB1 alleles and the fewest for HLA-C alleles. In vitro tests confirmed that three of the cytomegalovirus-associated TCR beta chains recognize cytomegalovirus antigens. In a later analysis, several top co-occurrence clusters were reported to appear linked to parvovirus B19, influenza, CMV and Epstein-Barr virus. Some 16 rarely observed V segments, including chromosome 9 orphons, were excluded from the earlier analysis of a few hundred of the donors because counts were too low. In a later analysis, HLA-associated TCR beta chains showed more clonal expansion and lower generation probabilities than non-associated chains that were equally common. In a later genetic analysis, a missense DCLRE1C variant was associated with V-gene and J-gene trimming of TCR beta chains, and the association was replicated in an independent cohort. Because HLA typing was unavailable for some donors at each locus, only the typed subset was used in association tests. When HLA alleles, especially DR and DQ, strongly co-occurred, attributing TCR associations to individual alleles was difficult. Correlated functional status among segregating V segments might reflect linkage disequilibrium, but an unknown experimental factor could not be ruled out. Some IMGT-functional V segments, including TRBV6-2 and TRBV6-3, could not be told apart with the 87-base-pair reads, so those segments were excluded. A group of highly shared sequence variants was considered likely to be a technical artifact of the sequencing pipeline. A further reported finding was that TCR beta sequences accurately predicted the HLA-A and HLA-B alleles for most subjects in the first cohort.

Receptor libraries were prepared by the immunoSEQ multiplex PCR assay. A mixture of 60 forward primers for TCR Vbeta segments and 13 reverse primers for TCR Jbeta segments was used in the multiplex PCR. The CDR3 region of rearranged TCR beta genes was amplified from genomic DNA by a multiplex PCR assay. Amplified TCR beta libraries were sequenced as 87-base-pair reads on the Illumina HiSeq System. Regarding the original processing steps: Across the 500 to 750 repertoires, a later analysis counted roughly 77 million unique TCR beta chains, approximately 10 million of which were shared by at least two donors. A nearest-neighbor algorithm error-corrected the raw reads and collapsed the reads into unique sequences, merging closely related sequences to remove PCR and sequencing errors. To assign V, D and J gene segments, CDR3 sequences were aligned to IMGT reference sequences. For a sequence to be retained, a match of at least six nucleotides was required to both a V gene segment and a J gene segment. Rearrangements were classified as productive when the CDR3 lacked stop codons and remained in frame with V and J, and all other rearrangements were classified as non-productive. CDR3 was defined by IMGT convention, running from the second conserved V-encoded cysteine to the conserved J-encoded phenylalanine. In an earlier analysis of around 640 of the donors, sequences lacking an unambiguous match to a single V gene segment were excluded. In an earlier analysis of roughly 600 of the donors, a V segment was called functional when productive rearrangements were above 56.7%, and segregating when the standard deviation between donors exceeded 5%. To diagnose cytomegalovirus status from the catalog of TCR beta chain sequences, a statistical classification framework was built. A later analysis assigned V and J genes by comparing TCR nucleotide sequences with IMGT/GENE-DB human TR gene sequences. The TCRdist pipeline was used in a later analysis to assign CDR3 sequences and most-parsimonious VDJ recombination scenarios. In a later analysis, each TCR beta chain was defined by its CDR3 amino acid sequence together with its V-gene family, and reads lacking a unique V-gene family were excluded. As a way to deal with suspected cross-contamination and a sequencing artifact, a later analysis dropped approximately 570 nucleotide sequences that were highly shared and had low generation probability. In a later analysis, a clonal expansion index for each public chain was calculated from normalized within-repertoire ranks of inferred template counts. In a later analysis, generation probabilities were computed with a VDJ recombination model fitted to out-of-frame rearrangements, and the resulting probabilities were checked against IGoR. In a later analysis, hypergeometric tests were used to score TCR-TCR, TCR-HLA and TCR-CMV co-occurrence, with a repertoire-size bias correction applied to TCR pairs. In a later analysis, false discovery rates were estimated by permuting HLA or CMV assignments 20 times. In a later analysis, co-occurring TCRs were grouped with DBSCAN, and TCRdist sequence similarity was added when clustering was performed within HLA-allele-positive subsets. Repertoires with fewer than 30,000 or more than 120,000 public chains, plus five repertoires with anomalous nucleotide sharing, were excluded from co-occurrence clustering. TCRdb re-hosts the immuneACCESS table, in-frame sequences only. Its copies lack some clones; in the studies checked, an unresolved V gene accounts for under half of them, and the cause for the rest is not known. That table is the source of V, J and clone size, and D and trimming were worked out from the DNA. This sample's records show 100,000 to 150,000 clones. The ten largest clones take up roughly 1.7% of the sample.

The V and J genes are TRBV5-8 and TRBJ2-1, with 8 bases aligning to TRBD1. Material for sequencing was PBMCs. The TCR was taken from a woman aged 40 to 50 in good health and CMV-seropositive. The sequenced DNA: TGTGCCAGCAGCCCGGACAGGGCCGGGACTCACCCGTTCTTC. The encoded protein is CASSPDRAGTHPFF.